This note documents a single T cell receptor (beta chain) sequence. The method was immunoSEQ multiplex PCR; TCRdb's version includes in-frame clones alone and lacks a portion of them. The sample shows about 160,000 clones, 84% of them seen only once. The data are from a study of blood T cell repertoires in COVID-19. V shed 1 base and J 2 bases; nucleotides not matched to a gene: 3. The CDR3 sequence is 16 residues long. Germline-derived CDR1 and CDR2 are MNHEY and SMNVEV (reference sequence). The rearrangement links TRBV27 to TRBJ2-2; 8 bases are shared with TRBD2. Sequences were obtained from PBMCs or T cells enriched from blood (not recorded which). This receptor was identified in a man over 45 who had recovered from COVID-19. The CDR3 sequence is CASSLLSGGNTGELFF. CDR3 nucleotides: TGTGCCAGCAGTTTATTAAGCGGGGGTAACACCGGGGAGCTGTTTTTT.